Below are 31 T cell receptor beta chains sequenced from a single sample in a study of cytomegalovirus exposure and HLA in healthy donors. PCR involved 60 Vbeta and 13 Jbeta primers. Produced via immunoSEQ multiplex PCR; TCRdb's table is partial and in-frame only. The table includes some 150,000 clones, more than 65% detected once. Sequenced: PBMCs. Source of these receptors: a woman under 40 in good health and CMV-seronegative.

The chain recombines TRBV27 with TRBJ1-2; 7 bases align to TRBD1. This CDR3 is built from 16 residues. V shed 5 bases, J shed 8 bases, and the junction held 17 bases outside the gene matches. Germline V gene sequence: CDR1 MNHEY, CDR2 SMNVEV (reference sequence). CDR3 loop: CASSPGRDSILRGYTF. The CDR3 DNA reads as TGTGCCAGCAGTCCCGGGCGGGACAGTATCCTCCGGGGCTACACCTTC.

The V and J genes are TRBV2 and TRBJ2-5, with D perhaps TRBD1 (5 bases). The CDR3 length is 14 residues. V lost 3 bases and J lost 5, with 13 bases in between. In germline, CDR1 is SNHLY, CDR2 FYNNEI. CDR3 DNA sequence: TGTGCCAGCAGTGAGGACATCGGTCGGGAGACCCAGTACTTC. Protein sequence: CASSEDIGRETQYF. The entire variable domain, with the rest obtained from reference TRBV2 and TRBJ2-5, is as follows: EPEVTQTPSHQVTQMGQEVILRCVPISNHLYFYWYRQILGQKVEFLVSFYNNEISEKSEIFDDQFSVERPDGSNFTLKIRSTKLEDSAMYFCASSEDIGRETQYFGPGTRLLVL.

A single count supports this clone. The genes are TRBV7-2 and TRBJ2-7; TRBD2 matches 7 bases. Trimming removed 3 bases from V and 0 bases from J; junction bases left unmatched: 2. The CDR3 is made up of 14 amino acids. The germline gives CDR1 SGHTA, CDR2 FQGNSA. CDR3 nucleotides: TGTGCCAGCAGCTTCGGCGGGAGCTCCTACGAGCAGTACTTC. Translation gives CASSFGGSSYEQYF. The full variable domain, with the rest looked up from reference TRBV7-2 and TRBJ2-7, is GAGVSQSPSNKVTEKGKDVELRCDPISGHTALYWYRQSLGQGLEFLIYFQGNSAPDKSGLPSDRFSAERTGGSVSTLTIQRTQQEDSAVYLCASSFGGSSYEQYFGPGTRLTVT.

This clone was detected a few times. This chain connects TRBV30 to TRBJ2-7; TRBD2 aligns across 8 bases. Germline values: CDR1 GTSNPN, CDR2 SVGIG (reference sequence). V was clipped by 5 bases and J by 8 bases; unmatched bases: 11. This CDR3 spans 13 amino acids. CDR3: CAWRSAGGTKQYF. The DNA for the CDR3 is TGTGCCTGGCGCTCGGCGGGAGGTACCAAGCAGTACTTC. Supplemented by reference TRBV30 and TRBJ2-7, the full variable domain reads SQTIHQWPATLVQPVGSPLSLECTVEGTSNPNLYWYRQAAGRGLQLLFYSVGIGQISSEVPQNLSASRPQDRQFILSSKKLLLSDSGFYLCAWRSAGGTKQYFGPGTRLTVT.

The chain links TRBV5-1 to TRBJ2-1; 9 positions match TRBD1. Trimming cost V 7 bases and J 5 bases; bases outside gene matches: 7. This CDR3 is built from 14 residues. CDR1 SGHRS and CDR2 YFSETQ come from the germline V gene. The CDR3 DNA reads as TGCGCCAGCGTACAGGGGGCGATGGACAATGAGCAGTTCTTC. Translation: CASVQGAMDNEQFF.

The sample holds one count of this clone. This chain joins TRBV28 and TRBJ1-3; D perhaps matches TRBD1 (6 bases). This CDR3 has 17 residues. V was trimmed by 1 base and J by 1 base, leaving 14 bases between them. Germline V CDR1 and CDR2: MDHEN, SYDVKM. The CDR3 coding sequence is TGTGCCAGCAGTTTATCGGCGGGTCAGGGGTCTGGAAACACCATATATTTT. This codes for CASSLSAGQGSGNTIYF.

This chain joins TRBV7-3 and TRBJ2-5, with 8 nucleotides matching TRBD1. There are 14 residues in the CDR3. Germline trimming cut 5 bases from V and 4 bases from J; bases unmatched to any gene: 6. The V gene's germline CDR1 is SGHTA and CDR2 FQGTGA. This CDR3 reads CASSPSGGSETQYF. The CDR3 bases are TGTGCCAGCAGCCCGTCAGGGGGCTCAGAGACCCAGTACTTC.

This sequence joins TRBV29-1 and TRBJ1-1; no firm D call. Trimming shortened V by 7 bases and J by 1 base, and 13 bases separated the two germline ends. Germline V gene data show CDR1 as SQVTM and CDR2 as ANQGSEA. This CDR3 has 13 residues. The DNA for the CDR3 is TGCAGCGCCGCGGAGGGAACGAACACTGAAGCTTTCTTT. Protein product: CSAAEGTNTEAFF.

The chain has TRBV29-1 and TRBJ2-4; 9 bases match TRBD1. Trimming took 6 bases from V and 1 from J; bases not matched to a gene: 4. CDR1 is SQVTM and CDR2 is ANQGSEA in the germline V gene. The length of the CDR3 is 14 residues. Here the CDR3 DNA reads TGCAGCGTCCGGGACAGGGCTGCCAAAAACATTCAGTACTTC. It translates to CSVRDRAAKNIQYF.

The chain uses TRBV30 and TRBJ2-1; 9 nucleotides align to TRBD2. Germline CDR1 reads GTSNPN; CDR2 reads SVGIG (reference sequence). CDR3 length equals 14 residues. With 1 base clipped from V and 6 bases from J, the junction kept 4 bases outside the gene matches. DNA of the CDR3: TGTGCCTGGAGTGACAGCGGGGGGTTCAATGAGCAGTTCTTC. Amino acids: CAWSDSGGFNEQFF.

V gene TRBV7-8 combines with J gene TRBJ1-1, with D tentatively TRBD1 (5 bases). This CDR3 contains 13 residues. The germline V gene has CDR1 SGHVS and CDR2 FQNEAQ. The V end lost 5 bases, the J end lost 4 bases, and 11 bases lay between the germline ends. CDR3 in amino acids: CASSLTGVTEAFF. The CDR3 DNA reads as TGTGCCAGCAGCCTCACAGGAGTCACTGAAGCTTTCTTT.

This clone was seen a few times. This chain joins TRBV7-9 and TRBJ2-3, with TRBD2 matching 11 bases. The CDR3 is 16 amino acids. V shed 6 bases, J shed 7 bases, and the junction held 12 bases outside the gene matches. CDR1 and CDR2 from the germline V gene are SEHNR and FQNEAQ (reference sequence). This CDR3 is CASSNRELAGVNTQYF. CDR3 nucleotides: TGTGCCAGCAGTAATCGTGAACTAGCGGGAGTGAATACGCAGTATTTT.

This sequence joins TRBV10-3 and TRBJ2-7; D is possibly TRBD1 (5 bases). V lost 8 bases and J 1 base, leaving 9 bases between the germline ends. The germline gives CDR1 ENHRY, CDR2 SYGVKD. This CDR3 is 12 amino acids long. CDR3 protein: CAISSGSYEQYF. For the CDR3, the DNA is TGTGCCATCTCATCAGGGTCCTACGAGCAGTACTTC.

V usage is TRBV6-5 and J usage is TRBJ2-1, with D maybe TRBD2 (6 bases). V was shortened by 1 base and J by 0 bases, with 10 bases between the two germline ends. Germline V CDR1 and CDR2: MNHEY, SVGAGI. This CDR3 comprises 16 residues. CDR3 sequence reads: CASSYWRGYSYNEQFF. The DNA for the CDR3 is TGTGCCAGCAGTTACTGGCGGGGATACTCCTACAATGAGCAGTTCTTC.

In this sample, this clone turned up a few times. In nucleotides, the CDR3 is TGTGCCAGCAGCGTAGTAGCGGGATTTGCAGATACGCAGTATTTT. It translates to CASSVVAGFADTQYF. V gene TRBV9 combines with J gene TRBJ2-3; TRBD2 aligns across 8 bases. The V gene end was trimmed by 0 bases and the J gene end by 4 bases; junction bases not matched to a gene: 4. The germline V gene has CDR1 SGDLS and CDR2 YYNGEE. This CDR3 is 15 amino acids long.

The V gene is TRBV5-1, the J gene TRBJ1-1, with unresolved D. The CDR3 runs to 12 residues. Germline lookup yields CDR1 SGHRS and CDR2 YFSETQ. V dropped 6 bases and J dropped 0 bases, with 6 bases sitting between them. The CDR3 loop is CASKEMNTEAFF. The CDR3 DNA follows: TGCGCCAGCAAGGAGATGAACACTGAAGCTTTCTTT.

This clone was picked up one time. The chain uses TRBV7-9 and TRBJ1-5, with D unclear. CDR1 and CDR2 from the germline V gene are SEHNR and FQNEAQ (reference sequence). The CDR3 consists of 12 residues. V was trimmed by 6 bases and J by 9 bases, leaving 12 bases between them. The chain's CDR3 is CASSYYLGPQHF. CDR3 nucleotides: TGTGCCAGCAGTTACTACCTAGGGCCCCAGCATTTT.

The CDR3 sequence is CASSHDGLALGGEQYF. The CDR3 region has the DNA TGTGCCAGCAGCCATGACGGTCTAGCACTAGGGGGCGAGCAGTACTTC. The chain joins TRBV7-2 to TRBJ2-7; TRBD1 might be the D (6 bases). V was clipped by 5 bases and J by 6 bases, with 23 bases between them. The CDR3 is made up of 16 amino acids. The germline V gene encodes CDR1 SGHTA and CDR2 FQGNSA.

The rearrangement links TRBV21-1 to TRBJ2-7; TRBD2, as called in the table, went unchecked against the DNA. TRBV21-1 is reported as a pseudogene. The CDR3 is 14 amino acids. For the CDR3, the DNA is TGTGCCAGCTGTCATAGCGGGAGAAGGTACGAGCAGTACTTC. It yields the protein CASCHSGRRYEQYF.

V is TRBV10-3 and J is TRBJ2-1, with 7 bases fitting TRBD2. Germline CDR1 reads ENHRY; CDR2 reads SYGVKD. Trimming cost V 10 bases and J 5 bases; bases outside gene matches: 2. CDR3 length: 11 amino acids. The CDR3 region has the DNA TGTGCCACCAGCGGGGACAATGAGCAGTTCTTC. Its translation: CATSGDNEQFF.

J is TRBJ2-1 and V is TRBV5-4; 7 nucleotides line up with TRBD2. Trimming at V came to 0 bases and at J to 8 bases, leaving 8 bases not matched to a gene. This CDR3 comprises 15 residues. CDR1 is SGHNT, CDR2 YYREEE, per germline (reference sequence). The CDR3, as DNA: TGTGCCAGCAGCTTGGCAGAGACTAGCATCGATGAGCAGTTCTTC. This codes for CASSLAETSIDEQFF.

The chain combines TRBV5-1 with TRBJ2-6, with TRBD1 matching 11 bases. J gave up 4 bases and V 0 bases, and 6 bases lay outside the gene matches. In germline, CDR1 is SGHRS, CDR2 YFSETQ. This CDR3 is 18 amino acids long. The CDR3 here is CASSLADRGRSGANVLTF. CDR3 DNA sequence: TGCGCCAGCAGCTTGGCGGACAGGGGGCGATCCGGGGCCAACGTCCTGACTTTC. The complete variable domain, with remaining parts taken from reference TRBV5-1 and TRBJ2-6, reads KAGVTQTPRYLIKTRGQQVTLSCSPISGHRSVSWYQQTPGQGLQFLFEYFSETQRNKGNFPGRFSGRQFSNSRSEMNVSTLELGDSALYLCASSLADRGRSGANVLTFGAGSRLTVL.

V usage is TRBV29-1 and J usage is TRBJ2-3; D is unresolved. Trimming left V 4 bases short and J 3 bases short, with 8 bases between. This CDR3 spans 12 amino acids. The germline CDR1 and CDR2 sequences are SQVTM and ANQGSEA. CDR3 sequence (DNA): TGCAGCGTTGTTTGGAGAACAGATACGCAGTATTTT. It encodes CSVVWRTDTQYF.

The rearrangement links TRBV5-4 to TRBJ1-3; tentatively, D is TRBD1 (6 bases). The V gene lost 3 bases and the J gene lost 9 bases, with 16 bases spanning the gap. Germline CDR1 SGHNT, CDR2 YYREEE (reference sequence). The CDR3 runs to 14 residues. CDR3 nucleotide sequence: TGTGCCAGCAGCTCCGGAGGCCAGGGGAGCACCATATATTTT. Its protein is CASSSGGQGSTIYF.

V gene TRBV5-5 combines with J gene TRBJ1-5; D ambiguous. Germline assignment: CDR1 SGHKS and CDR2 YYEKEE (reference sequence). Trimming cost V 0 bases and J 9 bases, with 7 bases left between them. CDR3 size: 12 residues. DNA of the CDR3: TGTGCCAGCAGCTTGGGAGGGTGGCCCCAGCATTTT. This sequence encodes CASSLGGWPQHF.

The CDR3 spells CATGITGGEKLFF. The CDR3 coding sequence is TGTGCCACCGGCATAACAGGTGGAGAAAAACTGTTTTTT. The chain couples TRBV27 to TRBJ1-4; perhaps TRBD1 as D (5 bases). This CDR3 has 13 amino acids. Trimming took off 10 bases at V and 8 bases at J, with 17 bases between the two ends. The V gene's germline CDR1 is MNHEY and CDR2 SMNVEV (reference sequence).

With respect to this clone: Sequence at one end of the junction differs from germline and may be a read error. The chain joins TRBV6-5 to TRBJ1-2; 7 nucleotides align to TRBD1. Germline-derived CDR1 and CDR2 are MNHEY and SVGAGI. The CDR3 covers 12 residues. This chain's CDR3 is CASSRGQEGYPF. The CDR3, as DNA: TGTGCCAGCAGTAGAGGACAGGAAGGCTACCCCTTC.

In DNA form, the CDR3 reads TGTGCCAGCAGTCCGCTAATAGCGGGGATAGATACGCAGTATTTT. This encodes CASSPLIAGIDTQYF. The chain combines TRBV6-6 with TRBJ2-3; 8 nucleotides agree with TRBD2. This CDR3 has 15 amino acids. Germline V gives CDR1 MNHNY, CDR2 SVGAGI (reference sequence). J was trimmed by 5 bases and V by 5 bases; bases with no gene match: 9.

This chain connects TRBV18 to TRBJ1-5; TRBD1 agrees at 9 bases. The V segment lost 5 bases and the J segment 4 bases; nucleotides outside the gene matches: 6. The CDR3 spans 15 residues. CDR1 is KGHSH and CDR2 is LQKENI in the germline V gene. The CDR3 coding sequence is TGTGCCAGCTCATCCGGGACAGGGAAAAATCAGCCCCAGCATTTT. It translates to CASSSGTGKNQPQHF.

This clone was observed a few times. J is TRBJ2-1 and V is TRBV2; 11 bases agree with TRBD2. The germline V gene encodes CDR1 SNHLY and CDR2 FYNNEI. The CDR3 sequence is 13 residues long. V was clipped by 7 bases and J by 14 bases; unmatched bases: 10. This CDR3 is CASTPGLAAAKFF. As DNA, the CDR3 is TGTGCCAGCACCCCGGGACTAGCGGCTGCGAAGTTCTTC.

This clone has more than one count but fewer than ten. This chain uses TRBV5-1 with TRBJ2-1; 8 bases fit TRBD2. J was trimmed by 2 bases and V by 5 bases; bases with no gene match: 9. CDR1 SGHRS and CDR2 YFSETQ come from the germline V gene. The CDR3 totals 16 residues. This CDR3 reads CASRRAGGGTYNEQFF. As DNA, the CDR3 is TGCGCCAGCAGAAGGGCGGGAGGTGGGACCTACAATGAGCAGTTCTTC.